This T cell receptor (beta chain) was captured by sequencing in a study of T-cell reconstitution after alpha-beta-depleted transplantation in children. A library of TCRbeta sequences, prepared with unique molecular identifiers, was generated. TCRdb re-derived calls from the PCR reads in MiXCR, one entry per CDR3 protein. This table holds over 85,000 distinct CDR3 sequences, 10% found once. V was clipped by 4 bases and J by 0 bases, with 18 bases between them. The CDR3 contains 16 residues. CDR1 is SQVTM and CDR2 is ANQGSEA in the germline V gene. This clonotype was obtained from a human donor who donated a stem cell graft to a child with acute lymphoblastic leukemia. Sample: PBMCs from the stem cell graft donor, taken from the stem cell graft. V usage is TRBV29-1 and J usage is TRBJ1-1; weak D call: TRBD1 (6 bases). CDR3 coding DNA: TGCAGCGTTGTTCGAGACAGGTTAAACTTGAACACTGAAGCTTTCTTT. Protein product: CSVVRDRLNLNTEAFF.